One and the same sample provided the 13 T cell receptor beta chains below, sequenced in a study of T cell changes during pregnancy in multiple sclerosis. Some clones are missing from TCRdb's copy, which holds only in-frame ones; the method was immunoSEQ multiplex PCR. The sample holds about 100,000 clones, approximately 90% seen once. Sample: peripheral blood, taken in the second trimester of pregnancy. All receptors derive from a female donor in good health, enrolled as a control in a pregnancy study.

This chain uses TRBV6-5 with TRBJ1-1; 10 bases agree with TRBD1. V shed 4 bases and J 5 bases; nucleotides not matched to a gene: 7. Germline CDR1 reads MNHEY; CDR2 reads SVGAGI. This CDR3 region has 15 residues. The CDR3 sequence: CASSFRTGGRTEAFF. DNA of the CDR3: TGTGCCAGCAGTTTCCGGACAGGGGGAAGGACTGAAGCTTTCTTT.

The V call is TRBV25-1, the J call TRBJ2-2; D is possibly TRBD1 (6 bases). The V gene lost 7 bases and the J gene lost 0 bases, with 15 bases spanning the gap. Germline CDR1 MGHDK, CDR2 SYGVNS. There are 16 residues in the CDR3. The CDR3 region is CASKTRGVTNTGELFF. Here the CDR3 DNA reads TGTGCCAGCAAGACCAGGGGCGTTACGAACACCGGGGAGCTGTTTTTT.

The chain has TRBV29-1 and TRBJ1-1; TRBD1 matches at 10 bases. The CDR3 runs 13 residues. With 7 bases clipped from V and 6 bases from J, the junction kept 8 bases outside the gene matches. Per the germline V gene, CDR1 is SQVTM and CDR2 is ANQGSEA. The CDR3 DNA reads TGCAGCGGGAAGGACAGGGGGACCGCTGAAGCTTTCTTT. It translates to CSGKDRGTAEAFF.

The CDR3 loop reads CASSHLQGGRYEQYF. CDR3 in DNA: TGCGCCAGCAGCCACCTACAGGGGGGGAGGTACGAGCAGTACTTC. The V gene is TRBV4-1, the J gene TRBJ2-7; D possibly corresponds to TRBD1 (8 bases). This CDR3 spans 15 amino acids. The germline CDR1 and CDR2 sequences are MGHRA and YSYEKL. Trimming shortened V by 3 bases and J by 4 bases, and 16 bases separated the two germline ends.

The chain recombines TRBV19 with TRBJ1-5, with D possibly being TRBD1 (5 bases). The CDR3 is made up of 13 amino acids. Germline CDR1 LNHDA, CDR2 SQIVND (reference sequence). V shed 3 bases and J shed 7 bases, with 10 bases lying between them. CDR3 nucleotides: TGTGCCAGTAGTATTCGGGGGGTCCAGCCCCAGCATTTT. Translated, it gives CASSIRGVQPQHF.

V usage is TRBV9 and J usage is TRBJ2-2, with 9 bases matching TRBD2. After removal of 2 bases from V and 1 base from J, the junction contained 3 bases not matched to a gene. CDR3 length equals 16 residues. Germline V gene lookup returns CDR1 SGDLS and CDR2 YYNGEE. This chain's CDR3 is CASSVPLAGNTGELFF. CDR3 in DNA: TGTGCCAGCAGCGTTCCACTAGCGGGGAACACCGGGGAGCTGTTTTTT.

The V gene is TRBV10-3, the J gene TRBJ1-1; D possibly corresponds to TRBD1 (5 bases). Trimming left V 3 bases short and J 1 base short, with 9 bases between. Looked up from germline, CDR1 is ENHRY and CDR2 is SYGVKD. The CDR3 has 14 amino acids. The DNA for the CDR3 is TGTGCCATCAGTGACCGGACACAGAACACTGAAGCTTTCTTT. The encoded protein is CAISDRTQNTEAFF.

The CDR3 coding sequence is TGTGCCAGTAGTAGTAGGACTAGCGGGGAGAAAGATACGCAGTATTTT. The encoded protein is CASSSRTSGEKDTQYF. The genes are TRBV19 and TRBJ2-3; TRBD2 agrees at 12 bases. Germline CDR1 reads LNHDA; CDR2 reads SQIVND (reference sequence). Trimming took 4 bases from V and 5 from J; bases not matched to a gene: 7. The length of the CDR3 is 16 residues. Combining the CDR3 with reference TRBV19 and TRBJ2-3 gives the whole variable domain DGGITQSPKYLFRKEGQNVTLSCEQNLNHDAMYWYRQDPGQGLRLIYYSQIVNDFQKGDIAEGYSVSREKKESFPLTVTSAQKNPTAFYLCASSSRTSGEKDTQYFGPGTRLTVL.

The chain links TRBV19 to TRBJ1-6; TRBD1 aligns across 10 bases. Looked up from germline, CDR1 is LNHDA and CDR2 is SQIVND (reference sequence). V dropped 3 bases and J dropped 4; count of bases not matched to a gene: 6. This CDR3 comprises 17 residues. DNA of the CDR3: TGTGCCAGTAGTATCGGAGGACAGGGGGTGTATAATTCACCCCTCCACTTT. It translates to CASSIGGQGVYNSPLHF. The entire variable domain, with the rest obtained from reference TRBV19 and TRBJ1-6, is as follows: DGGITQSPKYLFRKEGQNVTLSCEQNLNHDAMYWYRQDPGQGLRLIYYSQIVNDFQKGDIAEGYSVSREKKESFPLTVTSAQKNPTAFYLCASSIGGQGVYNSPLHFGNGTRLTVT.

The V call is TRBV6-5, the J call TRBJ2-7; 10 positions agree with TRBD1. The junction had 2 bases not matched to a gene; V was cut back by 6 bases and J by 3 bases. The CDR3 runs to 13 residues. Germline V gene sequence: CDR1 MNHEY, CDR2 SVGAGI. The CDR3 sequence is CASRGTGVYEQYF. The CDR3 DNA reads as TGTGCCAGCAGAGGGACAGGGGTCTACGAGCAGTACTTC.

The CDR3 coding sequence is TGTGCCTGGAGTGCTGCCATCACTGACTATGGCTACACCTTC. Its protein product is CAWSAAITDYGYTF. The V call is TRBV30, the J call TRBJ1-2; no definite D call. The CDR3 loop spans 14 amino acids. The V and J ends lost 1 base and 3 bases respectively, with 12 bases between them. Germline CDR1 reads GTSNPN; CDR2 reads SVGIG (reference sequence).

The chain recombines TRBV5-1 with TRBJ2-1; TRBD2 might be the D (7 bases). V shed 4 bases and J shed 8 bases, with 19 bases lying between them. This CDR3 has 15 amino acids. Germline CDR1 reads SGHRS; CDR2 reads YFSETQ. The CDR3 DNA is TGCGCCAGCAGCCGGGGGGACAATCAGGTCCATGAGCAGTTCTTC. Amino acids: CASSRGDNQVHEQFF.

Of note for this clone: An end of the junction differs from the germline gene, which may be a read error. The J gene is TRBJ1-6, the V gene TRBV28; D possibly corresponds to TRBD1 (5 bases). This CDR3 comprises 15 residues. CDR1 and CDR2 (germline): MDHEN, SYDVKM. CDR3 region: CATSPGEHYNSPLHF. The DNA for the CDR3 is TGTGCCACCAGTCCGGGGGAACACTATAATTCACCCCTCCACTTT.